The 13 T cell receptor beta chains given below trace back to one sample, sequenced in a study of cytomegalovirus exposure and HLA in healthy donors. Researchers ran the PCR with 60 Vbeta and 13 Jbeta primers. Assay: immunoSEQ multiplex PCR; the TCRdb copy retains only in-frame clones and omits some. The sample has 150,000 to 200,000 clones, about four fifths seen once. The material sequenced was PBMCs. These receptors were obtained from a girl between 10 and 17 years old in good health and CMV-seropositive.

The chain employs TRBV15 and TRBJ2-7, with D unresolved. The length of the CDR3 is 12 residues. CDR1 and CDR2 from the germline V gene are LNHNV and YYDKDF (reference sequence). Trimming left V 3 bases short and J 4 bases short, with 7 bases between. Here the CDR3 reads CATSSLEYEQYF. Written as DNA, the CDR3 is TGTGCCACCAGCAGTCTAGAGTACGAGCAGTACTTC.

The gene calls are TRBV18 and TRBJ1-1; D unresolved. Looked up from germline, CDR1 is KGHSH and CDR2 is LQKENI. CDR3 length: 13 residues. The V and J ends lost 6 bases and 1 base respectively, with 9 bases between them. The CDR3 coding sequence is TGTGCCAGCTCGCTAACGCGGAACACTGAAGCTTTCTTT. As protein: CASSLTRNTEAFF.

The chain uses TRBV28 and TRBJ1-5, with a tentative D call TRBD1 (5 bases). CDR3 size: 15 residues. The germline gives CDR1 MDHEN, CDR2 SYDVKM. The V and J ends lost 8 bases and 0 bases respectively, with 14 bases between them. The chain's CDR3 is CASGGAPGSNQPQHF. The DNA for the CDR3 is TGTGCCAGCGGTGGGGCCCCTGGTAGCAATCAGCCCCAGCATTTT.

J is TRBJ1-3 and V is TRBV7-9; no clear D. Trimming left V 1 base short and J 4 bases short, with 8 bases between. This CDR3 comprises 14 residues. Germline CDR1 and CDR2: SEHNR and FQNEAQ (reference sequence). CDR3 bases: TGTGCCAGCAGCTTAGAAGTAGAAGGAAACACCATATATTTT. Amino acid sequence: CASSLEVEGNTIYF.

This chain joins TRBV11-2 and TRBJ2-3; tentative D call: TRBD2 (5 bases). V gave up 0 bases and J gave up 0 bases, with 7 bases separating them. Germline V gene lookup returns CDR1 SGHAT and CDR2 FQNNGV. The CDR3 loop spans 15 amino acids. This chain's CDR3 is CASSLEGVSTDTQYF. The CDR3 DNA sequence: TGTGCCAGCAGCTTAGAGGGAGTTAGCACAGATACGCAGTATTTT.

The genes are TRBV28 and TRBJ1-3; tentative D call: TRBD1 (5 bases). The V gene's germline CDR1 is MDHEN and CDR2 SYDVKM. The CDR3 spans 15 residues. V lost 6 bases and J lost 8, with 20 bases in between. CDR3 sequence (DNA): TGTGCCAGCAGCCCCGCCAGGGCGAAGTGGTACACCATATATTTT. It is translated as CASSPARAKWYTIYF.

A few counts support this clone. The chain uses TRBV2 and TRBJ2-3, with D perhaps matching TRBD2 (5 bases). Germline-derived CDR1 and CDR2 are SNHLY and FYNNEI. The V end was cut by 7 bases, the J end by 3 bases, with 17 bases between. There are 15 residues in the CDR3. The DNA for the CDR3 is TGTGCCAGCATGAGGGAGCTTTTGGGGACAGATACGCAGTATTTT. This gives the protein CASMRELLGTDTQYF.

CDR3 in DNA: TGTGCCAGTAGTATAGGCCCCCGGAGTGAAGCTTTCTTT. Amino acids: CASSIGPRSEAFF. The rearrangement uses TRBV19 and TRBJ1-1; D is unclear. This CDR3 has 13 amino acids. CDR1 and CDR2 (germline): LNHDA, SQIVND (reference sequence). The V end lost 1 base, the J end lost 7 bases, and 10 bases lay between the germline ends.

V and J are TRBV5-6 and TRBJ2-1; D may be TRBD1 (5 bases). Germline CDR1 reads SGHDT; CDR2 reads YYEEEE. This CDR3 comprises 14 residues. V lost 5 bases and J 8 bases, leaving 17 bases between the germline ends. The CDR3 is CASRITRDRDEQFF. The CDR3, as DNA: TGTGCCAGCAGAATTACCAGGGATCGGGATGAGCAGTTCTTC.

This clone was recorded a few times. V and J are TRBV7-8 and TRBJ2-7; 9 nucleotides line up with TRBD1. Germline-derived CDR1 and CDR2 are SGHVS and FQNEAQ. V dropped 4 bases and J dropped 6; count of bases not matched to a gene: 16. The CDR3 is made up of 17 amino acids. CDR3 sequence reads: CASSSSYRGRLIREQYF. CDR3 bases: TGTGCCAGCAGCTCCTCCTACAGGGGGCGGTTAATACGCGAGCAGTACTTC.

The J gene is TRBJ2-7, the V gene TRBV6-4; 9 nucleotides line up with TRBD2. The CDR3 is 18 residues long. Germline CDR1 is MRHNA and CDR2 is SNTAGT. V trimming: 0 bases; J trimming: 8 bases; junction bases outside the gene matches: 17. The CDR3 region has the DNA TGTGCCAGCAGTGACTCGAGGGCTCCGGGGCGGGGGGGCCGGCAGCAGTACTTC. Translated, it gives CASSDSRAPGRGGRQQYF.

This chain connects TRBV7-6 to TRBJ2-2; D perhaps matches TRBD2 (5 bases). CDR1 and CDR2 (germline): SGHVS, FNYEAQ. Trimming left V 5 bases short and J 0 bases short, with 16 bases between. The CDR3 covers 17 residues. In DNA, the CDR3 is TGTGCCAGCAGCCCCATCGGGGTGGGAGCGAACACCGGGGAGCTGTTTTTT. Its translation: CASSPIGVGANTGELFF.

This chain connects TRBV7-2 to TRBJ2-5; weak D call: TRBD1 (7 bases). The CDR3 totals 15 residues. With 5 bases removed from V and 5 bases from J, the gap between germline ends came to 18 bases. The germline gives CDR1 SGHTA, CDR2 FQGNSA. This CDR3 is CASSRPGGSRETQYF. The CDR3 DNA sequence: TGTGCCAGCAGCAGACCAGGGGGGAGCAGGGAGACCCAGTACTTC.